This TCR beta chain was retrieved from a study of T cell repertoires in cytomegalovirus infection. For the study at large: Public TCR beta signatures were indicative of both CMV infection and a matching HLA type.

Turning to this clonotype: No antigen is known for it.

Germline V gene lookup returns CDR1 SGHAT and CDR2 FQNNGV. This CDR3 is built from 15 residues. V was cut by 2 bases and J by 8 bases, with 16 bases left in between. Findings of the study overall: Totalled public TCR beta family frequency picked out people who carried CMV plus the relevant HLA. The study found HLA-C-restricted CMV-specific TCR beta clonotypes dominating the ex vivo response.

TCRdb called the reads again in MiXCR, with one record for every CDR3 protein. The data show about 770,000 distinct CDR3 sequences, with 25% to 35% seen just once and about an eighth held by the top ten. This specimen consisted of cultured CD8+ T cells from PBMCs, obtained from culture after CMV antigen stimulation. This sequence originates from a human donor in good health (CMV status not recorded). Some clones in this sample may be carry-over from other donors' samples. The chain uses TRBV11-2 and TRBJ2-1; D might be TRBD2 (7 bases). CDR3 sequence: CASSLSRGGPDEQFF. The CDR3 region has the DNA TGTGCCAGCAGCTTATCGAGGGGGGGGCCGGATGAGCAGTTCTTC.